This T cell receptor (beta chain) was captured by sequencing in a study of cytomegalovirus exposure and HLA in healthy donors. The PCR used 60 Vbeta and 13 Jbeta primers. The method was immunoSEQ multiplex PCR; TCRdb's version includes in-frame clones alone and lacks a portion of them. The sample consists of roughly 150,000 clones, 81% of them appearing once. Germline-derived CDR1 and CDR2 are SGHTS and YDEGEE. V lost 9 bases and J lost 3; bases outside the gene matches: 7. The CDR3 is made up of 13 amino acids. This sequence joins TRBV5-8 and TRBJ1-1, with 8 bases aligning to TRBD1. The sequencing sample was made of PBMCs. The sequence was collected from a man aged 50 to 59 in good health and CMV-seropositive. CDR3 bases: TGTGCCATCCGGACAGGGTCGTACACTGAAGCTTTCTTT. This codes for CAIRTGSYTEAFF.